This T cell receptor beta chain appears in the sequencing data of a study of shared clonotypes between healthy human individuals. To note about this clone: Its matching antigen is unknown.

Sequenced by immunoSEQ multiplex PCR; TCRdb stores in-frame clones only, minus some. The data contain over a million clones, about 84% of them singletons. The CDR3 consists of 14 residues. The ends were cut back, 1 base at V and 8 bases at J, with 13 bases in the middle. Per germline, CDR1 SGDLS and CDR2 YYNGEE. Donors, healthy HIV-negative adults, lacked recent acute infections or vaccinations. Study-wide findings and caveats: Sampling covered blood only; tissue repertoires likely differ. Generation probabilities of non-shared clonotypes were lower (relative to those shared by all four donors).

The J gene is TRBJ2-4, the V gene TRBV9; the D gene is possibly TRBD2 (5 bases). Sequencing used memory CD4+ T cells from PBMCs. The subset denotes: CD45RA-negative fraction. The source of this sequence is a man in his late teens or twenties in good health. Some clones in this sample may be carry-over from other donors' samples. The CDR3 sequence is CASSVLGSRDIQYF. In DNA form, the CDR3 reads TGTGCCAGCAGCGTACTAGGGAGTCGGGACATTCAGTACTTC. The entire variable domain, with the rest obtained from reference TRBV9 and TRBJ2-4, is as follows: DSGVTQTPKHLITATGQRVTLRCSPRSGDLSVYWYQQSLDQGLQFLIQYYNGEERAKGNILERFSAQQFPDLHSELNLSSLELGDSALYFCASSVLGSRDIQYFGAGTRLSVL.